This entry lists 2 T cell receptor beta chains sequenced from one sample in a study of blood T cell repertoires in COVID-19. Repertoires were generated with immunoSEQ multiplex PCR, while TCRdb's copy carries only in-frame clones and drops some. The repertoire holds a few hundred thousand clones, with about 88% as singletons. Sequencing input: PBMCs or T cells enriched from blood (not recorded which). All receptors come from a woman aged 18-30 years who had been exposed to COVID-19.

The chain carries TRBV7-2 and TRBJ2-1, with D perhaps matching TRBD1 (6 bases). The germline V and J ends were trimmed by 5 bases and 1 base, with 12 bases remaining between them. The CDR3 contains 15 residues. Germline V gene lookup returns CDR1 SGHTA and CDR2 FQGNSA. The CDR3 DNA sequence: TGTGCCAGCAGCCAGAGCACAGGGTCCTACAATGAGCAGTTCTTC. Its translation is CASSQSTGSYNEQFF.

The genes are TRBV20-1 and TRBJ1-3, with 7 bases lining up with TRBD1. Germline V CDR1 and CDR2: DFQATT, SNEGSKA (reference sequence). CDR3 size: 15 residues. V shed 3 bases, J shed 0 bases, and the junction held 5 bases outside the gene matches. The CDR3 sequence is CSASKGAPSGNTIYF. The CDR3 bases are TGCAGTGCTAGTAAGGGGGCCCCCTCTGGAAACACCATATATTTT.